A selection of T cell receptor beta chains follows, all from one sample in a study of cytomegalovirus exposure and HLA in healthy donors. Here immunoSEQ multiplex PCR was the method, and the copy in TCRdb shows in-frame clones only, minus some. The sample table sets out around 100,000 clones. The sequencing sample was made of PBMCs. These receptors all stem from a man aged 35 to 55 in good health and CMV-seronegative. CDR3s include the opening cysteine and the closing phenylalanine or tryptophan. The D gene is left open where the match is weak.

>-|TRBV5-1|TRBJ2-5
TGCGCCAGCAGTCGTTGGGCTGGTGGCGAGACCCAGTACTTC
CASSRWAGGETQYF
>TRBD1|TRBV18|TRBJ1-6
TGTGCCAGCTCACGGGACAGGGGAGGTAATTCACCCCTCCACTTT
CASSRDRGGNSPLHF
>-|TRBV7-9|TRBJ2-7
TGTGCCAGCAGCTTAGATATCTCTATCTACGAGCAGTACTTC
CASSLDISIYEQYF
>-|TRBV11-2|TRBJ1-1
TGTGCCAGCAGCTTAAACTATTGGACACCGAACACTGAAGCTTTCTTT
CASSLNYWTPNTEAFF
>TRBD1|TRBV2|TRBJ2-5
TGTGCCAGCGTGACAGGGGCGCGAGAGACCCAGTACTTC
CASVTGARETQYF
>TRBD2|TRBV27|TRBJ2-1
TGTGCCAGCAGTCCCGGACTAGTTGTGTTCTTC
CASSPGLVVFF
>TRBD1|TRBV30|TRBJ2-1
TGTGCCTGGAGTCGTGGACAGGGGGCATTGATCTTGGGGGACAATGAGCAGTTCTTC
CAWSRGQGALILGDNEQFF
>TRBD2|TRBV5-1|TRBJ2-3
TGCGCCTCCGGCGGGGGAAGCACAGATACGCAGTATTTT
CASGGGSTDTQYF
>TRBD2|TRBV5-4|TRBJ2-1
TGTGCCAGCAGCTTGGATAGGACTAGCGGGATAGGGGAGAATGAGCAGTTCTTC
CASSLDRTSGIGENEQFF
>TRBD1|TRBV7-2|TRBJ1-1
TGTGCCAGCAGCATCCGACAGGGGGCAGCCACTGAAGCTTTCTTT
CASSIRQGAATEAFF
>-|TRBV7-9|TRBJ1-4
TGTGCCAGCAGCCCGGGGTTGGACAGACCAGGGTTCCCTAATGAAAAACTGTTTTTT
CASSPGLDRPGFPNEKLFF
>TRBD1|TRBV4-3|TRBJ2-7
TGCGCCAGCAGCCCAGGGACAGGGGTTGGGAACGAGCAGTACTTC
CASSPGTGVGNEQYF
>TRBD1|TRBV5-1|TRBJ1-6
TGCGCCAGCAGCGGGACAGGGCCTTCACCCCTCCACTTT
CASSGTGPSPLHF
>-|TRBV18|TRBJ2-6
TGTGCCAGCTCACCACCGAGGACTGGGGCCAACGTCCTGACTTTC
CASSPPRTGANVLTF
>TRBD1|TRBV4-1|TRBJ2-1
TGCGCCAGCAGCCAAGGGTCGGGACAGACCTACAATGAGCAGTTCTTC
CASSQGSGQTYNEQFF
>-|TRBV28|TRBJ1-2
TGTGCCAGCGGACATAGGGACTATGGCTACACCTTC
CASGHRDYGYTF
>-|TRBV5-6|TRBJ2-5
TGTGCCAGCAGCTTGGGAAACAGGGACCAAGAGACCCAGTACTTC
CASSLGNRDQETQYF
>-|TRBV7-9|TRBJ1-4
TGTGCCAGCAGCCCTGGTGACGGGGTGAGTGAAAAACTGTTTTTT
CASSPGDGVSEKLFF
>-|TRBV11-2|TRBJ2-7
TGTGCCAGCAGCTTAGAGGATTCAGCGGCAATCCTCTCCTACGAGCAGTACTTC
CASSLEDSAAILSYEQYF
>-|TRBV30|TRBJ1-2
TGTGCCTGGAGCTTCACAGGGCCCCCCCTCTATGGCTACACCTTC
CAWSFTGPPLYGYTF
>-|TRBV2|TRBJ2-2
TGTGCCAGCATTCGGGACACCTTGTCGGCCGGGGAGCTGTTTTTT
CASIRDTLSAGELFF
>TRBD2|TRBV4-3|TRBJ2-3
TGCGCCAGCAGCCAAGATCAAGCGGGGGGGCCAGGGACGCAGTATTTT
CASSQDQAGGPGTQYF
>TRBD1|TRBV2|TRBJ1-6
TGTGCCAGCAACCCACAGGGGACCGATAATTCACCCCTCCACTTT
CASNPQGTDNSPLHF
>-|TRBV7-9|TRBJ2-7
TGTGCCAGCAGAAGATCCGGGTACGAGCAGTACTTC
CASRRSGYEQYF
>TRBD1|TRBV5-5|TRBJ1-1
TGTGCCAGCAGCTTGGGATATAGGACAGGGGGCCGGAACACTGAAGCTTTCTTT
CASSLGYRTGGRNTEAFF
>TRBD2|TRBV5-4|TRBJ2-7
TGTGCCAGCTCCGGGGGTAGCGGGAGGGCCTCCGAGCAGTACTTC
CASSGGSGRASEQYF
>-|TRBV5-6|TRBJ2-1
TGTGCCAGCATGGGGAGACAGGCGACTTACAATGAGCAGTTCTTC
CASMGRQATYNEQFF
>-|TRBV6-5|TRBJ1-2
TGTGCCAGCAGCCCAGGGTTGAATGGCTACACCTTC
CASSPGLNGYTF
>TRBD1|TRBV19|TRBJ2-1
TGTGCCAGTAGTACCCGACAGGGAGCCTACAATGAGCAGTTCTTC
CASSTRQGAYNEQFF
>TRBD1|TRBV28|TRBJ1-1
TGTGCCAGCAGTCCAGGACAGGGAGGCACTGAAGCTTTCTTT
CASSPGQGGTEAFF
>TRBD2|TRBV30|TRBJ2-3
TGTGCCTTGGGACTAGCGGGAGGCTTCACAGATACGCAGTATTTT
CALGLAGGFTDTQYF
>TRBD1|TRBV9|TRBJ2-6
TGTGCCAGCAGCAGAGGGGGCTCTACTGGGGCCAACGTCCTGACTTTC
CASSRGGSTGANVLTF
>-|TRBV11-3|TRBJ1-1
TGTGCCAGCAGCTTAATACAGGGCTCGGAAGCTTTCTTT
CASSLIQGSEAFF
>-|TRBV2|TRBJ1-5
TGTGCCAGCAGTGAAAGTACCCCTAGGCAGCCCCAGCATTTT
CASSESTPRQPQHF
>TRBD1|TRBV28|TRBJ1-5
TGTGCCATCGCAGGGGGCCCAAGCAATCAGCCCCAGCATTTT
CAIAGGPSNQPQHF
>TRBD2|TRBV7-2|TRBJ2-1
TGTGCCAGCAGCTCTTTTGGGACTAGCGGGAACAATGAGCAGTTCTTC
CASSSFGTSGNNEQFF
>TRBD1|TRBV9|TRBJ2-1
TGTGCCAGCAGCGTAGGACAGGGGGCTTTCCACAATGAGCAGTTCTTC
CASSVGQGAFHNEQFF
>TRBD2|TRBV7-2|TRBJ2-3
TGTGCCAGCAGCAAGGGACTAGCGGGGGTTGGGTTGGGTACAGATACGCAGTATTTT
CASSKGLAGVGLGTDTQYF
>TRBD1|TRBV6-6|TRBJ1-2
TGTGCCAGCAGATTCCCTAGACAGGGTTATGGCTACACCTTC
CASRFPRQGYGYTF
>TRBD1|TRBV2|TRBJ2-5
TGTGCCAGCAGCGAGGACAGGGAAAAAGAGACCCAGTACTTC
CASSEDREKETQYF
>-|TRBV29-1|TRBJ1-1
TGCAGCGCTATACCAGGAAACACTGAAGCTTTCTTT
CSAIPGNTEAFF
>-|TRBV7-2|TRBJ1-1
TGTGCCAGCAGCGAAAACTCGGGCACTGAAGCTTTCTTT
CASSENSGTEAFF
>TRBD2|TRBV19|TRBJ2-7
TGTGCCAGTAGTATGGCGGGAGCCTACGAGCAGTACTTC
CASSMAGAYEQYF
>-|TRBV18|TRBJ2-3
TGTGCCAGCTCACCATCTAGCACAGATACGCAGTATTTT
CASSPSSTDTQYF
>-|TRBV27|TRBJ1-6
TGTGCCAGCAGTTCTAGAAATTCACCCCTCCACTTT
CASSSRNSPLHF
>TRBD1|TRBV28|TRBJ1-5
TGTGCCAGCAGTTTATTTGGAGACAGGGTGTTGGAGTCCCAGCATTTT
CASSLFGDRVLESQHF
>-|TRBV11-2|TRBJ2-7
TGTGCCAGCAGCTTAGGGTCAGTCACCTACGAGCAGTACTTC
CASSLGSVTYEQYF
>TRBD1|TRBV6-6|TRBJ2-7
TGTGCCAGCATCTTGGACAGGAATTTCTACGAGCAGTACTTC
CASILDRNFYEQYF
>-|TRBV27|TRBJ1-5
TGTGCCAGCAGTTTATCCCTTAGCAATCAGCCCCAGCATTTT
CASSLSLSNQPQHF